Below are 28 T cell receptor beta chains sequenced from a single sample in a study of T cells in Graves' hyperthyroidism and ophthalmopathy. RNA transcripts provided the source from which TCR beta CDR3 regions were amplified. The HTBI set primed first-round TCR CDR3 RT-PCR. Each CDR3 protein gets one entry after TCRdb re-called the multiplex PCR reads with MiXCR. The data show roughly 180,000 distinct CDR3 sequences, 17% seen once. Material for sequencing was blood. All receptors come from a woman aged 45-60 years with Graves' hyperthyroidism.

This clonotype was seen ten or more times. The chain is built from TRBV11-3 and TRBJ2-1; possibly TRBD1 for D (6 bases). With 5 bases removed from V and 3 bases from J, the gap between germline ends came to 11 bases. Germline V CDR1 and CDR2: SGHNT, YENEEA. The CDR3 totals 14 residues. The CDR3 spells CASSLTGFYNEQFF. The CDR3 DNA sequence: TGTGCCAGCAGCCTAACAGGGTTCTACAATGAGCAGTTCTTC.

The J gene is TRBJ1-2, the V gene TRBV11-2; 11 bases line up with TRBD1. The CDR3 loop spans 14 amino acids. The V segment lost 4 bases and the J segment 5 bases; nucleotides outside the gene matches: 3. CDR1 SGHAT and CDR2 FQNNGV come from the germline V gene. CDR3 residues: CASSWGQGDYGYTF. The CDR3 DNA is TGTGCCAGCAGCTGGGGACAGGGGGATTATGGCTACACCTTC.

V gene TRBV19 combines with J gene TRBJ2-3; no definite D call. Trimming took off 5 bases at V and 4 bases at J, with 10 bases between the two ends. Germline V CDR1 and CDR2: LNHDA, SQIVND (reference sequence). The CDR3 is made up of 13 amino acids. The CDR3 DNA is TGTGCCAGTAGTGTGTTAAGTGCAGATACGCAGTATTTT. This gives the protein CASSVLSADTQYF.

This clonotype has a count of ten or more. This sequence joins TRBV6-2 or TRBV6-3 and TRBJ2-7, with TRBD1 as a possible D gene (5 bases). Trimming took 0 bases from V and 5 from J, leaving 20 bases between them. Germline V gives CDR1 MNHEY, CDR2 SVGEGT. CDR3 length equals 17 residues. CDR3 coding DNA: TGTGCCAGCAGTTACTCGAGGCCAGGGCTGCGGATCAACGAGCAGTACTTC. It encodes CASSYSRPGLRINEQYF.

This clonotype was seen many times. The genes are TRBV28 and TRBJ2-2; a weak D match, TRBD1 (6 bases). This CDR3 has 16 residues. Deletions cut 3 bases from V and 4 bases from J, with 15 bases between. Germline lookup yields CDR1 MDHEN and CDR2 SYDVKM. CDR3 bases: TGTGCCAGCAGTTTGGCCCACCTGGGGGCCACCGGGGAGCTGTTTTTT. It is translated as CASSLAHLGATGELFF.

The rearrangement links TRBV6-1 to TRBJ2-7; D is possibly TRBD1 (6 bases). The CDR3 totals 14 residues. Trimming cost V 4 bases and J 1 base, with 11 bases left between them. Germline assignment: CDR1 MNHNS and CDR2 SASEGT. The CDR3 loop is CASSAGGESYEQYF. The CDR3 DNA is TGTGCCAGCAGTGCTGGGGGCGAGTCCTACGAGCAGTACTTC.

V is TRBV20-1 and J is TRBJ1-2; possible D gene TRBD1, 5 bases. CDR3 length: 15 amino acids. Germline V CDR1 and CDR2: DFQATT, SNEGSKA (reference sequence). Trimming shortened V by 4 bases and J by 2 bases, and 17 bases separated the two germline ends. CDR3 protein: CSAIHGQGINYGYTF. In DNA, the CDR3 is TGCAGTGCTATCCACGGGCAGGGCATAAACTATGGCTACACCTTC.

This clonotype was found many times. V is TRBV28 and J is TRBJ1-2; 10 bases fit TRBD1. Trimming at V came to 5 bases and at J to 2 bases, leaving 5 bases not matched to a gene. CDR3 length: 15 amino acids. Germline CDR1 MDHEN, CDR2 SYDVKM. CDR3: CASSQAGQGNYGYTF. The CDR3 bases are TGTGCCAGCAGTCAAGCGGGACAGGGGAACTATGGCTACACCTTC.

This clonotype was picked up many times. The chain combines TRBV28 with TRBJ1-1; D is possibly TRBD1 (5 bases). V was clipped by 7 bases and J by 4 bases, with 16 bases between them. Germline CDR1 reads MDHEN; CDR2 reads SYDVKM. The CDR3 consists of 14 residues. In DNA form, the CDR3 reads TGTGCCAGCAAGTCCCGGGACGTGAGCACTGAAGCTTTCTTT. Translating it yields CASKSRDVSTEAFF.

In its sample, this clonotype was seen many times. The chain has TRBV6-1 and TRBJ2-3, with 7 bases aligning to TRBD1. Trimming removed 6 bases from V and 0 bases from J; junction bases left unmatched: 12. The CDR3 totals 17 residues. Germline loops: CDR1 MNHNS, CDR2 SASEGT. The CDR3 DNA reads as TGTGCCAGCAGCTTGAGGGGGCGGTGGGCTAGCACAGATACGCAGTATTTT. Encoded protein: CASSLRGRWASTDTQYF.

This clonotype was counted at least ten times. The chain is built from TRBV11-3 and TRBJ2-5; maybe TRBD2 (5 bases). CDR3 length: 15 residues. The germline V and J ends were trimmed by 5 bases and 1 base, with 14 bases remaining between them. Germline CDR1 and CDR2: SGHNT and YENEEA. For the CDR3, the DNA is TGTGCCAGCAGCCCGGGGTTCAAACCCCAAGAGACCCAGTACTTC. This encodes CASSPGFKPQETQYF. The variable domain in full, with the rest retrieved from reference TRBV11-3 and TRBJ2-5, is EAGVVQSPRYKIIEKKQPVAFWCNPISGHNTLYWYLQNLGQGPELLIRYENEEAVDDSQLPKDRFSAERLKGVDSTLKIQPAELGDSAVYLCASSPGFKPQETQYFGPGTRLLVL.

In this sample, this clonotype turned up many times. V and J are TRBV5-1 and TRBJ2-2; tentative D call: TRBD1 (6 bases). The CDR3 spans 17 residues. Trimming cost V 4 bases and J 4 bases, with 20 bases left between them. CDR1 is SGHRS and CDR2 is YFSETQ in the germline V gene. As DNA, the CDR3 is TGCGCCAGCAGCGCCCCGCCCCAGGGGACAAGCACCGGGGAGCTGTTTTTT. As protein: CASSAPPQGTSTGELFF.

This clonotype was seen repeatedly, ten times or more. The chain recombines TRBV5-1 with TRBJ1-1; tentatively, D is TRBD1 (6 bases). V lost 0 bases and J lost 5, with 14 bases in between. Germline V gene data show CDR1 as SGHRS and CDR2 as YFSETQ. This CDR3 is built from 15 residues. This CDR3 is CASSLGSGEWTEAFF. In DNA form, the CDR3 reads TGCGCCAGCAGCTTGGGGTCAGGGGAGTGGACTGAAGCTTTCTTT.

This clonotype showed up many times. The CDR3: CASSSPGGPTYEQFF. CDR3 bases: TGTGCCAGCAGCTCCCCCGGGGGGCCCACATATGAGCAGTTCTTC. The V call is TRBV7-9, the J call TRBJ2-1; perhaps TRBD2 as D (7 bases). This CDR3 spans 15 amino acids. V lost 4 bases and J 8 bases, leaving 18 bases between the germline ends. Germline CDR1 reads SEHNR; CDR2 reads FQNEAQ (reference sequence). Looking up the rest from reference TRBV7-9 and TRBJ2-1 gives the full variable domain: DTGVSQNPRHKITKRGQNVTFRCDPISEHNRLYWYRQTLGQGPEFLTYFQNEAQLEKSRLLSDRFSAERPKGSFSTLEIQRTEQGDSAMYLCASSSPGGPTYEQFFGPGTRLTVL.

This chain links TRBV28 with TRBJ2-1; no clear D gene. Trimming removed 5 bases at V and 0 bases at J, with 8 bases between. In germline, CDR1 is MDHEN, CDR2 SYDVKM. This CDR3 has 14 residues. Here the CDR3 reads CASSGKSSYNEQFF. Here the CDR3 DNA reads TGTGCCAGCAGTGGAAAGAGCTCCTACAATGAGCAGTTCTTC.

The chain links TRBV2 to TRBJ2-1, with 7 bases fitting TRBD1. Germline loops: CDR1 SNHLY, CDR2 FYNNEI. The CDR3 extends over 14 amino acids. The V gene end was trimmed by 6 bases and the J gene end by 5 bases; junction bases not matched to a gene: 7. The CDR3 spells CASSSRDSNNEQFF. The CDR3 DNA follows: TGTGCCAGCAGCTCTCGGGACAGCAACAATGAGCAGTTCTTC.

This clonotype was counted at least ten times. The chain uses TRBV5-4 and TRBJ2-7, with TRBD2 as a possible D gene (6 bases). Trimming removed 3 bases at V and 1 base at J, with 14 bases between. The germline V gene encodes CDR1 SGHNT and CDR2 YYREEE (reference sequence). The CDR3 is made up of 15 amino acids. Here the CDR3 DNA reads TGTGCCAGCAGCTATACCGGGGGTGGATCCTACGAGCAGTACTTC. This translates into CASSYTGGGSYEQYF.

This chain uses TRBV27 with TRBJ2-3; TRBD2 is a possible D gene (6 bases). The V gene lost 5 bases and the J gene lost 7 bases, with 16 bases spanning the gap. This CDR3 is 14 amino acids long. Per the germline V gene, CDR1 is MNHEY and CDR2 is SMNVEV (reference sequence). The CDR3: CASSREASGHTQYF. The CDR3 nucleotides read TGTGCCAGCAGTAGAGAAGCGAGCGGGCATACGCAGTATTTT.

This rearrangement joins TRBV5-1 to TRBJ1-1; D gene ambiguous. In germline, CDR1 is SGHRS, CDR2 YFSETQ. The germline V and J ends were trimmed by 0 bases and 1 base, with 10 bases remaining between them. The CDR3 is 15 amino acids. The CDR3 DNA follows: TGCGCCAGCAGCTTGGATGGCACCCGGAACACTGAAGCTTTCTTT. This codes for CASSLDGTRNTEAFF.

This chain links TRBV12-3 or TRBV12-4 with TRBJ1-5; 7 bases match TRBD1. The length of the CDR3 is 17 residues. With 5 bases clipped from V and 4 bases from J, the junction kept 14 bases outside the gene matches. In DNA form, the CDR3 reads TGTGCCAGCAGTGCACCAGACCCAGGGGGGAGAAATCAGCCCCAGCATTTT. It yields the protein CASSAPDPGGRNQPQHF.

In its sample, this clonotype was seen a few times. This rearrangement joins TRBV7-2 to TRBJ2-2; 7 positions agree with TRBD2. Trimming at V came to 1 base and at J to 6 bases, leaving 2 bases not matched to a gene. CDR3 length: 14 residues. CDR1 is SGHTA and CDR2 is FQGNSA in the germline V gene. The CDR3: CASSLVGGAGELFF. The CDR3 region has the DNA TGTGCCAGCAGCTTAGTGGGGGGGGCCGGGGAGCTGTTTTTT.

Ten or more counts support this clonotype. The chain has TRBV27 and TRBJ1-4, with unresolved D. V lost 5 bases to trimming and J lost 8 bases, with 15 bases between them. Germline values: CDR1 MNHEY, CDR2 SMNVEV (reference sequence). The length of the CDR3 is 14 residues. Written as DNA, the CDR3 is TGTGCCAGCAGTCTTGCGGAATTCCCCGAAAAACTGTTTTTT. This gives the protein CASSLAEFPEKLFF.

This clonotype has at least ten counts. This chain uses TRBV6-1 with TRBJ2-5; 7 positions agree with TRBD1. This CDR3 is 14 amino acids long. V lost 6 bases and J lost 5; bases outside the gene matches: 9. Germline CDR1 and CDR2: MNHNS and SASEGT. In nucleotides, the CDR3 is TGTGCCAGCAGACCCTACAGGGGAAGCGAGACCCAGTACTTC. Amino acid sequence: CASRPYRGSETQYF.

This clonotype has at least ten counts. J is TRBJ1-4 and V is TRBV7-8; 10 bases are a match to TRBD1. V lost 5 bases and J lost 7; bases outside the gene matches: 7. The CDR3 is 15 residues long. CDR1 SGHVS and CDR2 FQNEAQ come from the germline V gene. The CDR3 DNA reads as TGTGCCAGCAGCGTAGACAGGGGGCAAGGTGAAAAACTGTTTTTT. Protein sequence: CASSVDRGQGEKLFF.

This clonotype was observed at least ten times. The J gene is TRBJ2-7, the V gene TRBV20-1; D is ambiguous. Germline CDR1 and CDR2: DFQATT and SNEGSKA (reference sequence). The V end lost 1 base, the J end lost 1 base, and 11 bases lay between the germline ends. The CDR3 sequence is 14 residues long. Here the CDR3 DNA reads TGCAGTGCTAGAGTGGCACAAACTTCCTACGAGCAGTACTTC. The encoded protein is CSARVAQTSYEQYF.

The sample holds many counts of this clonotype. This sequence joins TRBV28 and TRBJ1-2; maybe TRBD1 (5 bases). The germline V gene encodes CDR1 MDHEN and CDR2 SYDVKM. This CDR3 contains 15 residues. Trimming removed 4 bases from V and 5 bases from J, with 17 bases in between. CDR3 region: CASSSPGRAVYGYTF. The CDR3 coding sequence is TGTGCCAGCAGTTCGCCGGGACGGGCAGTTTATGGCTACACCTTC.

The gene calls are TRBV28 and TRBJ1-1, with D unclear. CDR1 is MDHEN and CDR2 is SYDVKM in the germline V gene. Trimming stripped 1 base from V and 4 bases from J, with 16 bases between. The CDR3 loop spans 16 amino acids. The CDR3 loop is CASSLSMVGLSTEAFF. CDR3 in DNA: TGTGCCAGCAGTTTATCAATGGTAGGGTTGAGCACTGAAGCTTTCTTT.

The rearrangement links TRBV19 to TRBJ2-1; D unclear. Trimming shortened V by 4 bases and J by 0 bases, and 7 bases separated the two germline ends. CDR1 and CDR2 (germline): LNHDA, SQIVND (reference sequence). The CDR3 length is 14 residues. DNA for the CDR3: TGTGCCAGTAGTAGTCCCTGCTCCTACAATGAGCAGTTCTTC. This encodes CASSSPCSYNEQFF.